Listed below are T cell receptor beta chains from one sample, sequenced in a study of blood T cell repertoires in COVID-19. Produced via immunoSEQ multiplex PCR; TCRdb's table is partial and in-frame only. The sample contains hundreds of thousands of clones, around 87% of which appear only once. Specimen: peripheral blood. Receptors were obtained from a woman aged 45-59 years who had recovered from COVID-19. CDR3s include the opening cysteine and the closing phenylalanine or tryptophan. D genes are given only for firm matches. Only part of the rows carry a size: once, few, many, or a class if the clone is expanded.

V	J	D	size	CDR3	DNA
TRBV2	TRBJ2-2	.	.	CASSAGLNTGELFF	TGTGCCAGCAGTGCAGGGCTGAACACCGGGGAGCTGTTTTTT
TRBV28	TRBJ2-2	TRBD2	.	CAGLPRGDTGELFF	TGTGCCGGACTACCCCGGGGGGACACCGGGGAGCTGTTTTTT
TRBV14	TRBJ2-1	TRBD2	.	CASSQEGGTPYNEQFF	TGTGCCAGCAGCCAAGAGGGAGGGACCCCTTACAATGAGCAGTTCTTC
TRBV24-1	TRBJ2-1	.	.	CATSDPTIAEGYNEQFF	TGTGCCACCAGTGACCCCACAATAGCGGAGGGTTACAATGAGCAGTTCTTC
TRBV24-1	TRBJ2-1	TRBD2	.	CATSDSLAGGLNEQFF	TGTGCCACCAGTGATTCTCTAGCGGGAGGGTTGAATGAGCAGTTCTTC
TRBV6-6	TRBJ2-7	.	.	CASAPRSSYEQYF	TGTGCCTCCGCCCCGAGGAGCTCCTACGAGCAGTACTTC
TRBV7-2	TRBJ2-2	TRBD2	.	CASSLWGLAGTGELFF	TGTGCCAGCAGCCTATGGGGTCTAGCGGGCACCGGGGAGCTGTTTTTT
TRBV28	TRBJ2-1	.	.	CASSSGAEQFF	TGTGCCAGCAGCTCAGGTGCGGAGCAGTTCTTC
TRBV6-5	TRBJ2-7	TRBD2	.	CASSPGLAGGYEQYF	TGTGCCAGCAGTCCGGGACTAGCGGGAGGTTACGAGCAGTACTTC
TRBV5-6	TRBJ2-7	.	.	CASSSLGGQPYEQYF	TGTGCCAGCAGCTCCTTAGGCGGGCAACCCTACGAGCAGTACTTC
TRBV5-6	TRBJ2-7	.	.	CASSSLRQESSYEQYF	TGTGCCAGCAGCTCCCTAAGACAGGAATCATCCTACGAGCAGTACTTC
TRBV9	TRBJ1-1	.	.	CASSPETGNTEAFF	TGTGCCAGCAGCCCAGAGACAGGGAACACTGAAGCTTTCTTT
TRBV7-2	TRBJ2-1	TRBD2	.	CASSQLGSGGANEQFF	TGTGCCAGCAGCCAGCTCGGTAGCGGGGGGGCTAATGAGCAGTTCTTC
TRBV25-1	TRBJ1-6	.	many	CASSAQGWPLHF	TGTGCCAGCAGTGCACAGGGTTGGCCCCTCCACTTT